What follows are 9 T cell receptor beta chains derived from one specimen sequenced in a study of early T cells in non-severe SARS-CoV-2 infection. TCRdb reprocessed the 5' RACE reads via MiXCR and lists one record per CDR3 protein. Of more than 35,000 distinct CDR3 sequences in the sample, 5.8% were seen once. What was sequenced was whole blood. All receptors derive from an adult who was a healthcare worker with PCR-confirmed SARS-CoV-2 infection or an uninfected control (not recorded which).

This clonotype was observed many times. The CDR3 spells CASSLAQVREKLFF. CDR3 nucleotide sequence: TGTGCCAGCAGCTTGGCACAGGTAAGGGAAAAACTGTTTTTT. The V and J genes are TRBV5-6 and TRBJ1-4, with D maybe TRBD1 (5 bases). The CDR3 is 14 residues long. V was shortened by 0 bases and J by 8 bases, with 11 bases between the two germline ends. Germline CDR1 SGHDT, CDR2 YYEEEE.

The rearrangement uses TRBV20-1 and TRBJ2-1; 7 bases are shared with TRBD2. The CDR3 loop spans 14 amino acids. Per germline, CDR1 DFQATT and CDR2 SNEGSKA (reference sequence). V shed 7 bases, J shed 1 base, and the junction held 7 bases outside the gene matches. Here the CDR3 DNA reads TGCAGTGTCCCTCGGCGGGGGTCCTACAATGAGCAGTTCTTC. Translating gives CSVPRRGSYNEQFF.

This clonotype was recorded at least ten times. The V and J genes are TRBV20-1 and TRBJ2-2, with D possibly being TRBD1 or TRBD2 (7 bases each). Per the germline V gene, CDR1 is DFQATT and CDR2 is SNEGSKA (reference sequence). V was trimmed by 3 bases and J by 3 bases, leaving 14 bases between them. The CDR3 runs to 15 residues. CDR3 bases: TGCAGTGCTAGGGGAGGGGACAGCTACACCGGGGAGCTGTTTTTT. Amino acid sequence: CSARGGDSYTGELFF.

The chain's CDR3 is CASSLGDSQFF. The DNA of the CDR3 is TGTGCCAGCAGCCTCGGGGATTCGCAGTTCTTC. The chain carries TRBV7-9 and TRBJ2-1; tentative D call: TRBD2 (5 bases). This CDR3 region has 11 residues. CDR1 and CDR2 (germline): SEHNR, FQNEAQ (reference sequence). V was shortened by 5 bases and J by 12 bases, with 11 bases between the two germline ends.

The chain carries TRBV20-1 and TRBJ2-1; 12 bases are shared with TRBD2. Germline-derived CDR1 and CDR2 are DFQATT and SNEGSKA (reference sequence). CDR3 length equals 15 residues. V was clipped by 5 bases and J by 0 bases; unmatched bases: 2. The CDR3 nucleotides are TGCAGTGCTCTAGCGGGGGGGCGCTCCTACAATGAGCAGTTCTTC. Protein: CSALAGGRSYNEQFF.

This clonotype was seen many times. The chain couples TRBV28 to TRBJ2-7; D ambiguous. This CDR3 has 13 residues. V was cut by 2 bases and J by 0 bases, with 5 bases left in between. Germline CDR1 and CDR2: MDHEN and SYDVKM. CDR3 loop: CASSLINSYEQYF. The CDR3 DNA follows: TGTGCCAGCAGTTTAATAAACTCCTACGAGCAGTACTTC.

This clonotype turned up a few times. V gene TRBV2 combines with J gene TRBJ2-3, with a weak D call TRBD2 (7 bases). CDR1 and CDR2 from the germline V gene are SNHLY and FYNNEI. The CDR3 runs 17 residues. Trimming left V 0 bases short and J 6 bases short, with 19 bases between. The CDR3 is CASSEAVAGGHWDTQYF. CDR3 nucleotides: TGTGCCAGCAGTGAAGCGGTGGCCGGGGGGCATTGGGATACGCAGTATTTT.

This clonotype was seen many times. One end of the junction does not line up with germline, which may come from a read error. This chain links TRBV2 with TRBJ2-3; 8 nucleotides agree with TRBD1. The CDR3 has 16 residues. Germline CDR1 is SNHLY and CDR2 is FYNNEI. The CDR3 here is CASSDPTGASTYTQYF. CDR3 in DNA: TGTGCCAGCAGTGACCCGACAGGGGCCAGCACATATACGCAGTATTTT.

This clonotype showed up many times. The genes are TRBV4-2 and TRBJ1-3; tentative D call: TRBD1 (5 bases). With 0 bases removed from V and 4 bases from J, the gap between germline ends came to 10 bases. Germline V gives CDR1 LGHNA, CDR2 YNFKEQ. The length of the CDR3 is 15 residues. In nucleotides, the CDR3 is TGTGCCAGCAGCCAAGAGCTGGCAGGGGGAAACACCATATATTTT. This codes for CASSQELAGGNTIYF.